The 30 T cell receptor beta chains below come from one sample, sequenced in a study of T cells in narcolepsy. The protocol was immunoSEQ multiplex PCR, while the TCRdb copy is restricted to in-frame clones and leaves out a portion. The sample consists of about 36,000 clones, approximately 80% of them appearing once. The sample consisted of memory (CD45RA-) CD4+ T cells from blood. The source is a human donor in good health.

The CDR3 here is CASSLAAGPDRGGYTF. For the CDR3, the DNA is TGCGCCAGCAGCTTGGCGGCAGGCCCGGATAGAGGTGGCTACACCTTC. The V call is TRBV5-1, the J call TRBJ1-2; D is unresolved. Trimming stripped 0 bases from V and 7 bases from J, with 19 bases between. Germline CDR1 SGHRS, CDR2 YFSETQ. This CDR3 region has 16 residues.

The chain has TRBV6-1 and TRBJ2-7, with TRBD1 matching 7 bases. Looked up from germline, CDR1 is MNHNS and CDR2 is SASEGT. CDR3 length equals 14 residues. The V segment lost 5 bases and the J segment 3 bases; nucleotides outside the gene matches: 7. The CDR3 DNA sequence: TGTGCCAGCAGTTCCCCGACAGGGATCTACGAGCAGTACTTC. Translating it yields CASSSPTGIYEQYF.

J is TRBJ2-1 and V is TRBV2; 7 positions agree with TRBD2. Germline trimming cut 5 bases from V and 0 bases from J; bases unmatched to any gene: 10. CDR3 length: 17 residues. Per the germline V gene, CDR1 is SNHLY and CDR2 is FYNNEI. CDR3 loop: CASSPTGLAVSYNEQFF. CDR3 in DNA: TGTGCCAGCAGTCCCACGGGTCTAGCGGTCTCCTACAATGAGCAGTTCTTC.

The rearrangement joins TRBV6-6 to TRBJ2-5; possibly TRBD1 or TRBD2 for D (5 bases each). V lost 9 bases and J lost 2, with 13 bases in between. The CDR3 spans 13 residues. Germline lookup yields CDR1 MNHNY and CDR2 SVGAGI (reference sequence). Here the CDR3 DNA reads TGTGCCAGTCTATCCTGGGGGCAAGAGACCCAGTACTTC. This encodes CASLSWGQETQYF.

The count of this clone is one. The rearrangement links TRBV6-5 to TRBJ2-7; possibly TRBD2 for D (5 bases). The germline V gene encodes CDR1 MNHEY and CDR2 SVGAGI. Trimming shortened V by 5 bases and J by 6 bases, and 14 bases separated the two germline ends. This CDR3 has 13 amino acids. CDR3 loop: CASSKHLEGEQYF. The CDR3 coding sequence is TGTGCCAGCAGTAAACATCTCGAGGGCGAGCAGTACTTC.

The chain has TRBV5-1 and TRBJ2-5; D uncertain. The CDR3 length is 14 residues. Trimming stripped 0 bases from V and 1 base from J, with 7 bases between. Germline V gene sequence: CDR1 SGHRS, CDR2 YFSETQ. CDR3 bases: TGCGCCAGCAGCTTGGAGTACGGCCAAGAGACCCAGTACTTC. Residues: CASSLEYGQETQYF.

The J gene is TRBJ2-7, the V gene TRBV4-2, with D perhaps being TRBD1 or TRBD2 (5 bases each). Looked up from germline, CDR1 is LGHNA and CDR2 is YNFKEQ. CDR3 length: 12 amino acids. Trimming cost V 8 bases and J 2 bases, with 10 bases left between them. Here the CDR3 reads CASAGSPYEQYF. The DNA of the CDR3 is TGTGCCAGCGCAGGGAGCCCCTACGAGCAGTACTTC.

The chain recombines TRBV6-5 with TRBJ2-3, with D perhaps TRBD1 (6 bases). In germline, CDR1 is MNHEY, CDR2 SVGAGI. The CDR3 is made up of 14 amino acids. V shed 7 bases and J shed 6 bases, with 17 bases lying between them. CDR3 nucleotides: TGTGCCAGCACCGAGGGACATCGGTTGGATACGCAGTATTTT. This translates into CASTEGHRLDTQYF.

The chain recombines TRBV14 with TRBJ2-1; weak D call: TRBD1 (6 bases). V was shortened by 2 bases and J by 10 bases, with 12 bases between the two germline ends. The CDR3 covers 13 residues. CDR1 is SGHDN and CDR2 is FVKESK in the germline V gene. DNA of the CDR3: TGTGCCAGCAGCCAAATAAACAGGGCCGAGCAGTTCTTC. Its translation: CASSQINRAEQFF.

The gene calls are TRBV7-1 and TRBJ2-2; no reliable D call. TRBV7-1 is known as an ORF, though its function is uncertain. CDR3 length equals 14 residues. Between the trimmed V and J ends, which lost 9 bases and 3 bases, there was a span of 14 bases. CDR3 DNA sequence: TGTGCCAGTACTTCGACCACCGACACCGGGGAGCTGTTTTTT. Residues: CASTSTTDTGELFF.

Notes on this clone: Other nucleotide sequences from this sample produce the same CDR3. The V call is TRBV28, the J call TRBJ1-4; D is unresolved. Trimming took off 1 base at V and 8 bases at J, with 8 bases between the two ends. Per germline, CDR1 MDHEN and CDR2 SYDVKM. The CDR3 totals 13 residues. This chain's CDR3 is CASSLSPPEKLFF. CDR3 DNA: TGTGCCAGCAGTTTATCTCCGCCGGAAAAACTGTTTTTT.

This chain links TRBV21-1 with TRBJ1-4. TRBV21-1 counts as a pseudogene. This CDR3 has 16 residues. CDR3 nucleotide sequence: TGTGCCAGCAGCACCTTAACTGGGACAACTAATGAAAAACTGTTTTTT. It is translated as CASSTLTGTTNEKLFF.

This chain uses TRBV6-5 with TRBJ1-5, with 7 bases lining up with TRBD1. V gave up 8 bases and J gave up 6 bases; unmatched junction bases: 10. This CDR3 is 14 amino acids long. Germline CDR1 is MNHEY and CDR2 is SVGAGI. CDR3 in amino acids: CASGRDRFGQPQHF. DNA for the CDR3: TGTGCCAGCGGCCGGGACAGATTTGGTCAGCCCCAGCATTTT.

This chain joins TRBV14 and TRBJ2-3; D is undetermined. V shed 4 bases and J shed 5 bases, with 13 bases lying between them. This CDR3 contains 14 residues. Germline V gives CDR1 SGHDN, CDR2 FVKESK. CDR3 nucleotides: TGTGCCAGCAGCCTTCGAGGTGGCGGAGATACGCAGTATTTT. As protein: CASSLRGGGDTQYF.

This clone has only a few counts. V and J are TRBV5-1 and TRBJ2-7; D might be TRBD1 or TRBD2, each matching 5 bases. Germline V lookup: CDR1 SGHRS, CDR2 YFSETQ. The ends were cut back, 5 bases at V and 5 bases at J, with 17 bases in the middle. The CDR3 has 14 amino acids. CDR3 nucleotides: TGCGCCAGCAGGGGGGTGTTAGGGGCCAACGAGCAGTACTTC. Protein sequence: CASRGVLGANEQYF.

This clone counts as medium-sized. The chain is built from TRBV19 and TRBJ2-7, with 10 bases lining up with TRBD2. V gave up 9 bases and J gave up 5 bases; unmatched junction bases: 13. Germline V gene data show CDR1 as LNHDA and CDR2 as SQIVND (reference sequence). The CDR3 is 15 residues long. CDR3 sequence reads: CASASRTSGGNEQYF. DNA for the CDR3: TGTGCCAGCGCCTCGAGGACTAGCGGCGGAAACGAGCAGTACTTC.

The genes are TRBV6-6 and TRBJ2-6, with D perhaps given as TRBD1 or TRBD2 (6 bases each). CDR3 length: 15 amino acids. The V and J ends lost 6 bases and 3 bases respectively, with 12 bases between them. Germline V lookup: CDR1 MNHNY, CDR2 SVGAGI (reference sequence). The CDR3 region is CASSTRGLGANVLTF. The DNA of the CDR3 is TGTGCCAGCAGCACACGGGGGCTTGGGGCCAACGTCCTGACTTTC.

This chain links TRBV7-9 with TRBJ1-1; 12 bases match TRBD1. Germline loops: CDR1 SEHNR, CDR2 FQNEAQ (reference sequence). V lost 4 bases and J lost 1; bases outside the gene matches: 10. This CDR3 has 18 amino acids. The CDR3 DNA reads as TGTGCCAGCAGCTCTGACCCGGGACAGGGGGCGCGGAACACTGAAGCTTTCTTT. It yields the protein CASSSDPGQGARNTEAFF.

V gene TRBV6-6 combines with J gene TRBJ1-4, with D hard to call. Germline V CDR1 and CDR2: MNHNY, SVGAGI (reference sequence). The CDR3 totals 15 residues. V was trimmed by 5 bases and J by 6 bases, leaving 16 bases between them. DNA for the CDR3: TGTGCCAGCAGTAAAACAGCGACTGCCTATGAAAAACTGTTTTTT. Amino acids: CASSKTATAYEKLFF.

This clone occurred once. V usage is TRBV7-9 and J usage is TRBJ2-1; a weak D match, TRBD2 (5 bases). CDR3 length: 13 residues. Trimming shortened V by 3 bases and J by 10 bases, and 13 bases separated the two germline ends. CDR1 and CDR2 from the germline V gene are SEHNR and FQNEAQ (reference sequence). The CDR3 is CASSFAQEREQFF. For the CDR3, the DNA is TGTGCCAGCAGCTTCGCCCAGGAGCGGGAGCAGTTCTTC.

The V call is TRBV23-1, the J call TRBJ2-7; 7 nucleotides line up with TRBD2. TRBV23-1 counts as an open reading frame of uncertain function. Germline trimming cut 0 bases from V and 5 bases from J; bases unmatched to any gene: 13. CDR3 length: 17 amino acids. Here the CDR3 DNA reads TGCGCCAGCAGTCAATCAGGTATGTGGGAGGGTATAAACGAGCAGTACTTC. Protein product: CASSQSGMWEGINEQYF.

The chain links TRBV5-1 to TRBJ1-1, with 11 bases fitting TRBD1. Germline CDR1 is SGHRS and CDR2 is YFSETQ. CDR3 length: 16 amino acids. V shed 3 bases, J shed 10 bases, and the junction held 14 bases outside the gene matches. The CDR3 region is CASSSEAGQGVVRAFF. CDR3 coding DNA: TGCGCCAGCAGCTCTGAAGCGGGACAGGGGGTGGTAAGAGCTTTCTTT.

The V call is TRBV6-4, the J call TRBJ1-6; D is undetermined. V lost 2 bases and J lost 7, with 6 bases in between. The CDR3 extends over 13 amino acids. CDR1 and CDR2 from the germline V gene are MRHNA and SNTAGT. The CDR3 loop is CASSDRSNSPLHF. CDR3 coding DNA: TGTGCCAGCAGTGACAGATCCAATTCACCCCTCCACTTT.

This sequence joins TRBV11-3 and TRBJ2-7; the match to TRBD1 covers 9 bases. The germline V gene has CDR1 SGHNT and CDR2 YENEEA. The V segment lost 4 bases and the J segment 3 bases; nucleotides outside the gene matches: 1. There are 13 residues in the CDR3. CDR3 coding DNA: TGTGCCAGCAGCTCGGGACAGGGCTACGAGCAGTACTTC. It is translated as CASSSGQGYEQYF. The whole variable domain, filled in from reference TRBV11-3 and TRBJ2-7, reads EAGVVQSPRYKIIEKKQPVAFWCNPISGHNTLYWYLQNLGQGPELLIRYENEEAVDDSQLPKDRFSAERLKGVDSTLKIQPAELGDSAVYLCASSSGQGYEQYFGPGTRLTVT.

For this clone: At the DNA level, this CDR3 is encoded by other sequences in the same sample as well. The gene calls are TRBV5-4 and TRBJ2-3; D call uncertain. V was trimmed by 0 bases and J by 2 bases, leaving 7 bases between them. The CDR3 length is 14 residues. CDR1 is SGHNT, CDR2 YYREEE, per germline (reference sequence). CDR3 in amino acids: CASSLAGATDTQYF. The CDR3 DNA follows: TGTGCCAGCAGCTTGGCCGGCGCCACAGATACGCAGTATTTT. The whole variable domain, filled in from reference TRBV5-4 and TRBJ2-3, reads ETGVTQSPTHLIKTRGQQVTLRCSSQSGHNTVSWYQQALGQGPQFIFQYYREEENGRGNFPPRFSGLQFPNYSSELNVNALELDDSALYLCASSLAGATDTQYFGPGTRLTVL.

The gene calls are TRBV2 and TRBJ2-1, with D uncertain. CDR1 and CDR2 from the germline V gene are SNHLY and FYNNEI. The CDR3 length is 15 residues. The V end lost 6 bases, the J end lost 1 base, and 13 bases lay between the germline ends. The CDR3 reads CASRPVGGSYNEQFF. The CDR3 bases are TGTGCCAGCAGGCCCGTAGGCGGTTCCTACAATGAGCAGTTCTTC.

This chain uses TRBV6-6 with TRBJ1-5; D call uncertain. The CDR3 has 15 residues. Trimming cost V 0 bases and J 0 bases, with 6 bases left between them. Germline V gene lookup returns CDR1 MNHNY and CDR2 SVGAGI (reference sequence). The CDR3 coding sequence is TGTGCCAGCAGTTACTCGCGAGATAGCAATCAGCCCCAGCATTTT. Its protein product is CASSYSRDSNQPQHF.

The rearrangement joins TRBV19 to TRBJ1-1; no clear D. CDR3 size: 15 residues. Germline assignment: CDR1 LNHDA and CDR2 SQIVND (reference sequence). Trimming took off 5 bases at V and 4 bases at J, with 17 bases between the two ends. The CDR3 reads CASSLRTGPGTEAFF. In nucleotides, the CDR3 is TGTGCCAGTAGTTTGCGGACGGGCCCGGGCACTGAAGCTTTCTTT.

The genes are TRBV5-1 and TRBJ1-2; 9 bases line up with TRBD1. The CDR3 length is 14 residues. V was clipped by 0 bases and J by 7 bases; unmatched bases: 4. Germline lookup yields CDR1 SGHRS and CDR2 YFSETQ. CDR3 amino acids: CASSLAQGAGGYTF. The CDR3 region has the DNA TGCGCCAGCAGCTTGGCACAGGGGGCTGGTGGCTACACCTTC.

This chain connects TRBV30 to TRBJ2-2, with 8 bases lining up with TRBD2. After removal of 0 bases from V and 3 bases from J, the junction contained 9 bases not matched to a gene. The CDR3 loop spans 17 amino acids. Looked up from germline, CDR1 is GTSNPN and CDR2 is SVGIG (reference sequence). CDR3: CAWSVGSAGVHTGELFF. The DNA for the CDR3 is TGTGCCTGGAGTGTAGGCTCAGCGGGAGTCCACACCGGGGAGCTGTTTTTT. Full variable domain (missing parts from reference TRBV30 and TRBJ2-2): SQTIHQWPATLVQPVGSPLSLECTVEGTSNPNLYWYRQAAGRGLQLLFYSVGIGQISSEVPQNLSASRPQDRQFILSSKKLLLSDSGFYLCAWSVGSAGVHTGELFFGEGSRLTVL.